What follows are 25 T cell receptor beta chains derived from one specimen sequenced in a study of vaccination and CD4 T cells after COVID-19. The antigens these receptors bind are not known. The time point was: late sampling 161 to 241 days after vaccination in a few convalescent patients. The sample's treatment: approximately nine-day PBMC culture with coronavirus spike peptide pools or control peptides (ViraFEST assay). The Oncomine TCR Beta short-read assay was applied to DNA of cultured CD4+ T cells. One entry per CDR3 protein, called by TCRdb with MiXCR from the PCR reads. The data show 20,000 to 25,000 distinct CDR3 sequences, with less than 35% seen just once and 2.5% to 3% held by the top ten. This specimen consisted of CD4+ T cells from blood, cultured in vitro, obtained about 7 months after SARS-CoV-2 vaccination. These receptors all come from a human donor who had recovered from COVID-19.

The gene calls are TRBV15 and TRBJ2-3; TRBD1 aligns across 8 bases. V was clipped by 0 bases and J by 6 bases; unmatched bases: 8. The CDR3 is made up of 16 amino acids. Germline lookup yields CDR1 LNHNV and CDR2 YYDKDF (reference sequence). The CDR3 reads CATSRDFGTGSDTQYF. As DNA, the CDR3 is TGTGCCACCAGCAGAGATTTTGGGACAGGTAGTGATACGCAGTATTTT. The whole variable domain, filled in from reference TRBV15 and TRBJ2-3, reads DAMVIQNPRYQVTQFGKPVTLSCSQTLNHNVMYWYQQKSSQAPKLLFHYYDKDFNNEADTPDNFQSRRPNTSFCFLDIRSPGLGDTAMYLCATSRDFGTGSDTQYFGPGTRLTVL.

In its sample, this clonotype was seen a few times. The chain couples TRBV29-1 to TRBJ2-3; no clear D. The CDR3 is made up of 12 amino acids. Germline V gene sequence: CDR1 SQVTM, CDR2 ANQGSEA. V lost 6 bases to trimming and J lost 5 bases, with 12 bases between them. The CDR3 protein is CSVEPAGDTQYF. In DNA, the CDR3 is TGCAGCGTCGAACCAGCCGGAGATACGCAGTATTTT.

This clonotype appeared a few times. The chain has TRBV7-8 and TRBJ1-6; D is unclear. The CDR3 consists of 15 residues. V dropped 0 bases and J dropped 7 bases, with 10 bases sitting between them. CDR1 SGHVS and CDR2 FQNEAQ come from the germline V gene. The CDR3 coding sequence is TGTGCCAGCAGCTTAGCCGGGCAGTCAAATTCACCCCTCCACTTT. Amino acid sequence: CASSLAGQSNSPLHF.

This chain joins TRBV18 and TRBJ2-7; no firm D call. This CDR3 contains 16 residues. Germline loops: CDR1 KGHSH, CDR2 LQKENI. Trimming took off 2 bases at V and 1 base at J, with 15 bases between the two ends. As DNA, the CDR3 is TGTGCCAGCTCACCATCATCCGACAAGGGATCCTACGAGCAGTACTTC. Protein sequence: CASSPSSDKGSYEQYF.

The CDR3 DNA reads TGCAGCGCCAAGACAGGAGATAGCAATCAGCCCCAGCATTTT. It yields the protein CSAKTGDSNQPQHF. This rearrangement joins TRBV29-1 to TRBJ1-5; D perhaps matches TRBD1 (6 bases). Germline V gene sequence: CDR1 SQVTM, CDR2 ANQGSEA. V lost 7 bases and J 0 bases, leaving 13 bases between the germline ends. The CDR3 has 14 residues. The full variable domain, its missing parts supplied by reference TRBV29-1 and TRBJ1-5, is SAVISQKPSRDICQRGTSLTIQCQVDSQVTMMFWYRQQPGQSLTLIATANQGSEATYESGFVIDKFPISRPNLTFSTLTVSNMSPEDSSIYLCSAKTGDSNQPQHFGDGTRLSIL.

The CDR3 sequence is CSARDDLSSSYEQYF. The CDR3, as DNA: TGCAGTGCTAGAGATGATTTGAGCTCATCCTACGAGCAGTACTTC. The chain recombines TRBV20-1 with TRBJ2-7; D is unresolved. V was trimmed by 0 bases and J by 1 base, leaving 13 bases between them. The CDR3 has 15 amino acids. CDR1 is DFQATT and CDR2 is SNEGSKA in the germline V gene (reference sequence).

This sequence joins TRBV27 and TRBJ2-1; 10 bases agree with TRBD2. Losses at the gene ends were 6 bases for V and 6 bases for J; bases not matched to a gene: 8. This CDR3 spans 15 amino acids. Germline lookup yields CDR1 MNHEY and CDR2 SMNVEV (reference sequence). CDR3 region: CASRPPLAGANEQFF. In DNA, the CDR3 is TGTGCCAGCAGGCCCCCCCTAGCGGGAGCCAATGAGCAGTTCTTC.

This clonotype was observed once. The rearrangement uses TRBV29-1 and TRBJ1-5; weak D call: TRBD1 (6 bases). V lost 4 bases to trimming and J lost 4 bases, with 11 bases between them. Germline lookup yields CDR1 SQVTM and CDR2 ANQGSEA. The CDR3 loop spans 13 amino acids. The CDR3 coding sequence is TGCAGCGTTGGGGCAGGGGATAATCAGCCCCAGCATTTT. Residues: CSVGAGDNQPQHF.

The gene calls are TRBV5-4 and TRBJ1-2; 9 positions match TRBD1. Trimming removed 4 bases from V and 4 bases from J; junction bases left unmatched: 8. This CDR3 has 15 amino acids. Per the germline V gene, CDR1 is SGHNT and CDR2 is YYREEE (reference sequence). The CDR3 region has the DNA TGTGCCAGCAGCGCCCGGGACAGGGAACCCTATGGCTACACCTTC. Amino acids: CASSARDREPYGYTF. Complete variable domain (other parts from reference TRBV5-4 and TRBJ1-2): ETGVTQSPTHLIKTRGQQVTLRCSSQSGHNTVSWYQQALGQGPQFIFQYYREEENGRGNFPPRFSGLQFPNYSSELNVNALELDDSALYLCASSARDREPYGYTFGSGTRLTVV.

The chain employs TRBV7-9 and TRBJ1-3; possibly TRBD1 for D (5 bases). From germline, CDR1 is SEHNR and CDR2 FQNEAQ (reference sequence). Deletions cut 3 bases from V and 0 bases from J, with 9 bases between. The CDR3 is 15 residues long. The CDR3, as DNA: TGTGCCAGCAGCTTTCACCAGGGCTCTGGAAACACCATATATTTT. This translates into CASSFHQGSGNTIYF.

This clonotype was observed a few times. This rearrangement joins TRBV7-9 to TRBJ1-5; no clear D gene. Trimming pared 4 bases from V and 4 bases from J, leaving 11 bases between. Germline CDR1 and CDR2: SEHNR and FQNEAQ (reference sequence). The CDR3 covers 14 residues. For the CDR3, the DNA is TGTGCCAGCAGCTCAGAGGACGGGAATCAGCCCCAGCATTTT. Translating gives CASSSEDGNQPQHF.

In its sample, this clonotype is medium-sized (0.01 to 0.1%). The J gene is TRBJ1-1, the V gene TRBV7-9, with a possible D match to TRBD1 (5 bases). The germline V gene has CDR1 SEHNR and CDR2 FQNEAQ (reference sequence). The CDR3 loop spans 13 amino acids. Deletions cut 5 bases from V and 4 bases from J, with 11 bases between. The CDR3 region is CASSVDSGTEAFF. CDR3 in DNA: TGTGCCAGCAGCGTCGACAGTGGCACTGAAGCTTTCTTT. Full variable domain (missing parts from reference TRBV7-9 and TRBJ1-1): DTGVSQNPRHKITKRGQNVTFRCDPISEHNRLYWYRQTLGQGPEFLTYFQNEAQLEKSRLLSDRFSAERPKGSFSTLEIQRTEQGDSAMYLCASSVDSGTEAFFGQGTRLTVV.

This clonotype showed up just a few times. Here the CDR3 DNA reads TGTGCCAGCAGTGAATTCCTGAGGAGCTCCTACAATGAGCAGTTCTTC. It encodes CASSEFLRSSYNEQFF. V gene TRBV6-1 combines with J gene TRBJ2-1; no reliable D call. The CDR3 totals 16 residues. The V end was cut by 2 bases, the J end by 0 bases, with 11 bases between. The V gene's germline CDR1 is MNHNS and CDR2 SASEGT.

The chain carries TRBV20-1 and TRBJ2-3; TRBD1 agrees at 7 bases. Germline V gene sequence: CDR1 DFQATT, CDR2 SNEGSKA (reference sequence). Germline trimming cut 5 bases from V and 2 bases from J; bases unmatched to any gene: 22. The CDR3 spans 19 residues. The CDR3 nucleotides read TGCAGTGCTCGTACGACAGGGTGGCGCCGCAAGGGGTTCACAGATACGCAGTATTTT. Protein: CSARTTGWRRKGFTDTQYF.

This clonotype was found a few times. The gene calls are TRBV10-2 and TRBJ2-3, with D possibly matching TRBD1 (6 bases). CDR3 length equals 13 residues. CDR1 is WSHSY, CDR2 SAAADI, per germline. With 2 bases removed from V and 4 bases from J, the gap between germline ends came to 7 bases. CDR3 region: CASSETGSDTQYF. The CDR3 nucleotides are TGCGCCAGCAGTGAGACAGGGTCAGATACGCAGTATTTT.

The chain carries TRBV4-3 and TRBJ2-3; perhaps D is TRBD1 or TRBD2 (5 bases each). V was pared by 4 bases and J by 3 bases, with 20 bases between. Per germline, CDR1 LGHNA and CDR2 YSLEER. The CDR3 loop spans 17 amino acids. The CDR3 region has the DNA TGCGCCAGCAGCCCCGCGAGGGGTGGGAGTGGTACAGATACGCAGTATTTT. It translates to CASSPARGGSGTDTQYF.

On this clonotype: This clone may be a read error of a much larger clone one base away. V is TRBV7-9 and J is TRBJ2-4; TRBD2 is a possible D gene (5 bases). This CDR3 is 14 amino acids long. V lost 4 bases, J lost 6 bases, and 13 bases lay in between. Per germline, CDR1 SEHNR and CDR2 FQNEAQ (reference sequence). The CDR3 is CASSSNVGANIQYF. CDR3 coding DNA: TGTGCCAGCAGCTCTAACGTGGGAGCAAACATTCAGTACTTC.

The rearrangement links TRBV19 to TRBJ2-3, with 9 positions matching TRBD2. Germline V lookup: CDR1 LNHDA, CDR2 SQIVND (reference sequence). Trimming took 7 bases from V and 3 from J; bases not matched to a gene: 5. The CDR3 totals 14 residues. This CDR3 is CASTATSGTDTQYF. In nucleotides, the CDR3 is TGTGCCAGTACCGCGACTAGCGGTACAGATACGCAGTATTTT.

The genes are TRBV4-1 and TRBJ1-4; no clear D gene. The CDR3 spans 12 residues. The germline V and J ends were trimmed by 0 bases and 11 bases, with 7 bases remaining between them. Looked up from germline, CDR1 is MGHRA and CDR2 is YSYEKL. The CDR3: CASSQDHGKLFF. In nucleotides, the CDR3 is TGCGCCAGCAGCCAAGATCACGGGAAACTGTTTTTT.

The rearrangement joins TRBV21-1 to TRBJ2-7; TRBD1 reflects the table's D call only, with no check against the DNA. TRBV21-1 is shown as a pseudogene. The CDR3 totals 15 residues. CDR3 nucleotides: TGTGCCAGCAGCCAAGCTGGGACAGGTCTCTACGAGCAGTACTTC. As protein: CASSQAGTGLYEQYF.

This clonotype was seen more than once but under ten times. The chain combines TRBV20-1 with TRBJ2-1; D is unclear. Deletions cut 3 bases from V and 8 bases from J, with 8 bases between. Germline V gene sequence: CDR1 DFQATT, CDR2 SNEGSKA (reference sequence). CDR3 length: 11 residues. CDR3 DNA: TGCAGTGCTAGTTCCATCTATGAGCAGTTCTTC. Its translation is CSASSIYEQFF.

The rearrangement uses TRBV20-1 and TRBJ2-1; 8 bases map to TRBD2. After removal of 0 bases from V and 4 bases from J, the junction contained 8 bases not matched to a gene. Germline V gene lookup returns CDR1 DFQATT and CDR2 SNEGSKA (reference sequence). The CDR3 spans 16 residues. The CDR3 sequence: CSARDGSGRRYNEQFF. DNA of the CDR3: TGCAGTGCTAGAGATGGGAGCGGGAGACGGTACAATGAGCAGTTCTTC.

The V and J genes are TRBV20-1 and TRBJ2-5; TRBD2 matches at 10 bases. Per the germline V gene, CDR1 is DFQATT and CDR2 is SNEGSKA (reference sequence). The CDR3 has 13 amino acids. The CDR3 reads CRTGTSDQETQYF. In nucleotides, the CDR3 is TGCAGGACCGGGACTAGCGACCAAGAGACCCAGTACTTC.

This clonotype was seen more than once but under ten times. The chain links TRBV20-1 to TRBJ2-1; 14 bases fit TRBD2. Germline V gene lookup returns CDR1 DFQATT and CDR2 SNEGSKA (reference sequence). With V trimmed by 2 bases and J by 10 bases, 16 bases remained unmatched. The CDR3 has 18 residues. The CDR3 region has the DNA TGCAGTGCTAGACCCCTTAGACTAGCGGGAGGGCCGGGTAGGGAGCAGTTCTTC. Translated: CSARPLRLAGGPGREQFF.

The chain joins TRBV7-2 to TRBJ2-3, with TRBD2 identical over 13 bases. The CDR3 is made up of 17 amino acids. In germline, CDR1 is SGHTA, CDR2 FQGNSA. The trim removed 5 bases at V and 1 base at J, leaving 6 bases unmatched. CDR3: CASSIRTSGRGTDTQYF. Here the CDR3 DNA reads TGTGCCAGCAGCATCCGGACTAGCGGGAGAGGCACAGATACGCAGTATTTT.